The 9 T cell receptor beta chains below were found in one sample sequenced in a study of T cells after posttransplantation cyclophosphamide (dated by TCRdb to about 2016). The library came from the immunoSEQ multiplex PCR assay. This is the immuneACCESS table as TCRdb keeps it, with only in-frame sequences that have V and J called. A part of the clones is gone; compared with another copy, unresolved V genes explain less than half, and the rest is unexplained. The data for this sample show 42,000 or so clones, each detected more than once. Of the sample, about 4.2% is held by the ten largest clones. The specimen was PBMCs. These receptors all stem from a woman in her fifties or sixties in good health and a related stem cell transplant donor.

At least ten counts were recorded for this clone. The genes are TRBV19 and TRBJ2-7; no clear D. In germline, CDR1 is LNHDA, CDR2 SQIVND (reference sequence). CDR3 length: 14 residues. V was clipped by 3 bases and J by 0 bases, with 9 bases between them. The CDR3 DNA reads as TGTGCCAGTAGTATGAGTGGTAGCTCCTACGAGCAGTACTTC. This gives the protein CASSMSGSSYEQYF.

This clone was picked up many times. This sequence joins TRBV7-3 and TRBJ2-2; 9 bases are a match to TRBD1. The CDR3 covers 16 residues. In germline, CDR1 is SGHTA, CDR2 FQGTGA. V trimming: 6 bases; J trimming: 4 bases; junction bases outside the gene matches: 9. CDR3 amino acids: CASSSRDRASTGELFF. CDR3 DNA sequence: TGTGCCAGCAGTTCCCGGGACAGGGCTAGCACCGGGGAGCTGTTTTTT.

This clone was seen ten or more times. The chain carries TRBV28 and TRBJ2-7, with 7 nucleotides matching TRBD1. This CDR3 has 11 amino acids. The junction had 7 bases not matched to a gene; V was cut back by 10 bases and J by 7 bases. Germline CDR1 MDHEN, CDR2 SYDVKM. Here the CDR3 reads CATTGLREQYF. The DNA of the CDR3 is TGTGCCACGACAGGGCTCAGGGAGCAGTACTTC.

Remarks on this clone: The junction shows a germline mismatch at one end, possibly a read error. CDR3 bases: TGTGCCAGCAGCGTAGATGGGACTAGTTCAGCCTTGCACTTC. Residues: CASSVDGTSSALHF. The rearrangement links TRBV9 to TRBJ2-5, with TRBD2 matching 8 bases. In germline, CDR1 is SGDLS, CDR2 YYNGEE. This CDR3 has 14 residues.

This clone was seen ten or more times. CDR3 amino acids: CASTRQGANNEQFF. DNA of the CDR3: TGTGCCAGTACCCGCCAGGGGGCGAACAATGAGCAGTTCTTC. The chain recombines TRBV19 with TRBJ2-1; 8 bases are shared with TRBD1. Germline CDR1 is LNHDA and CDR2 is SQIVND (reference sequence). The CDR3 length is 14 residues. The junction had 7 bases not matched to a gene; V was cut back by 7 bases and J by 5 bases.

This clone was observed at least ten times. The CDR3 nucleotides read TGTGCCAGCAGTACGGGGAGAGCTGGAAACACCATATATTTT. It codes for CASSTGRAGNTIYF. The chain employs TRBV6-5 and TRBJ1-3; no clear D. The germline V and J ends were trimmed by 5 bases and 2 bases, with 10 bases remaining between them. There are 14 residues in the CDR3. Germline CDR1 reads MNHEY; CDR2 reads SVGAGI.

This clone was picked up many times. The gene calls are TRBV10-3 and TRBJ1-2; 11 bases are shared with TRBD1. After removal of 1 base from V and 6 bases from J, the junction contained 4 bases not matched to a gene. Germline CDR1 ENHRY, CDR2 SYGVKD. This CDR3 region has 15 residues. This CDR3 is CAISEWTGGIDGYTF. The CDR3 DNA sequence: TGTGCCATCAGTGAGTGGACAGGGGGCATAGATGGCTACACCTTC.

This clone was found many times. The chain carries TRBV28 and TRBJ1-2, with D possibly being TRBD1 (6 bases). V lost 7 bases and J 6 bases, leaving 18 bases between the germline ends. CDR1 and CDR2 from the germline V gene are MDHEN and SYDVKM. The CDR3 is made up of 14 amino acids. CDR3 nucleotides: TGTGCCAGCAAAACCCCGGGACAAGGACATGGCTACACCTTC. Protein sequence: CASKTPGQGHGYTF.

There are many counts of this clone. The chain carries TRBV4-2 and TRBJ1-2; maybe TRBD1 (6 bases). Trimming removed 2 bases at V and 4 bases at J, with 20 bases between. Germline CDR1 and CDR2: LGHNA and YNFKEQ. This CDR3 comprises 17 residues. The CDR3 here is CASSQRDDRSSLYGYTF. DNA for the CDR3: TGTGCCAGCAGCCAAAGGGACGACAGGTCGTCGCTCTATGGCTACACCTTC.